This T cell receptor beta chain originates from a study of chemoradiotherapy in HPV16-positive cancers. General study results and limits: Only two HPV16-positive patients supplied the functional HPV-specificity definition.

Worth noting for this clone: Antigen: not known.

The germline V gene encodes CDR1 SQVTM and CDR2 ANQGSEA. This CDR3 spans 12 amino acids. With 7 bases removed from V and 6 bases from J, the gap between germline ends came to 15 bases. Some clones are missing from TCRdb's copy, which holds only in-frame ones; the method was immunoSEQ multiplex PCR. The repertoire includes over 30,000 clones, roughly 75% of them detected once, and 3% to 4% sits in the top ten. This chain joins TRBV29-1 and TRBJ1-2, with D unresolved. The receptor's source is a human donor with HPV-associated anogenital cancer. This specimen consisted of blood, obtained from a patient who underwent chemoradiotherapy. The CDR3 nucleotides read TGCAGCGCCGAGGCGGGAGGTAATGGCTACACCTTC. Its translation: CSAEAGGNGYTF.